This T cell receptor (beta chain) was observed in a study of radiation and T cells in renal cell carcinoma. The data were produced by immunoSEQ multiplex PCR, yet TCRdb's version contains in-frame clones alone and is incomplete. The repertoire holds about 76,000 clones, with 80% to 90% as singletons. This CDR3 contains 14 residues. Germline CDR1 SGDLS, CDR2 YYNGEE. Trimming took 0 bases from V and 8 from J; bases not matched to a gene: 7. Sample time point: blood 4 weeks post-SBRT, at nephrectomy. Indicated treatment: 15 Gy SBRT to primary tumor, nephrectomy 4 weeks later. This renal cell carcinoma was of the clear cell type.

This specimen was blood, taken from a patient whose treatment included radiotherapy and nephrectomy. This chain joins TRBV9 and TRBJ1-2; 7 bases agree with TRBD1. The TCR originated in a woman aged 70-85 years with renal cell carcinoma. The chain's CDR3 is CASSVGQGTGGYTF. As DNA, the CDR3 is TGTGCCAGCAGCGTAGGACAGGGAACAGGAGGCTACACCTTC.